One T cell receptor (beta chain) is described in this entry. This clonotype has a count of ten or more. The target of this receptor is not known. Within one base of it there is no much larger clone, and no base qualities were kept. This sample is drawn from a study of Graves' ophthalmopathy and Graves' hyperthyroidism (dated by TCRdb to between 2018 and 2020). As for the study more broadly: Peripheral blood samples were taken at the time of initial diagnosis, before any treatment was given. The 90 to 100 discovery patients were randomly divided into training and test sets at a 7:3 ratio. For independent validation, a separate cohort was made up of around 19 hyperthyroidism patients plus 17 patients who later progressed from hyperthyroidism to ophthalmopathy. The study used TCR beta repertoire signatures to distinguish Graves' ophthalmopathy from Graves' hyperthyroidism and to predict progression to ophthalmopathy. In six hyperthyroidism patients, T-cell repertoires of thyroid tissue and blood were compared. In total, 135 blood samples were TCR-sequenced: some 40 ophthalmopathy, some 75 hyperthyroidism and about 17 hyperthyroidism-to-ophthalmopathy patients. After sampling, hyperthyroidism patients received methimazole starting at 30 mg daily, and ophthalmopathy patients received high-dose intravenous methylprednisolone. To explore V-J signatures that separate ophthalmopathy from hyperthyroidism, a discovery set of about a hundred patients was enrolled, consisting of 43 with ophthalmopathy and 57 with stable hyperthyroidism. The paper as a whole reports these results and caveats: The 13-signature model separated ophthalmopathy from stable hyperthyroidism with 87.88% sensitivity and 81% to 82% specificity in cross-validation, and 80%/75% in the test set. In validation, the model predicted ophthalmopathy progression with less than 71% sensitivity and less than 80% specificity; roughly 12 predicted patients were CT-confirmed with GO in a median of 6.5 months. Most expanded thyroid clonotypes with a frequency above 0.001 also appeared in blood, which suggests that blood repertoires may reflect the immune response in the thyroid. Sample size was not statistically predetermined, and group allocation was not concealed from the investigators.

For repertoire sequencing, the TCR beta CDR3 regions were amplified from RNA transcripts. The first round of RT-PCR was done with HTBI primers and the Qiagen OneStep RT-PCR kit, and was followed by a second round of multiplex PCR, then size selection and purification. The libraries underwent paired-end sequencing with 100 bp reads on an Illumina HiSeq2000. The authors' pipeline ran thus. Reads were processed with SOAPnuke, discarding reads with adapters, uncalled bases, mean Phred below 15, or no exact constant-primer or identifier match. COPE v1.2.5 was used to merge high-quality paired reads. Each unique nucleotide sequence was defined as a clonotype, and clonotypes were aligned to IMGT TRB V, D and J references with MiTCR v1.1. The analysis was limited to V-J combinations with a frequency above 0.0001, which together covered just over 98% of the repertoires. For each V-J combination, a TCR clonal expansion and chaos score was defined as F50 clonal expansion divided by the chaos observed in the TCRdist matrix. Welch's t-statistics and random forest were used to reduce features to about a dozen V-J combinations, which were fed into a naive Bayes classifier. The Morisita-Horn index was used to measure how similar the thyroid and blood repertoires were. TCRdb's own reprocessing of the public reads used fastp at Q25 and MiXCR and kept productive beta chains. For every CDR3 protein sequence, its rows merge into one entry that carries the most common genes and DNA. The V and J calls shown here were made by TCRdb, not taken from the authors' results. Within this sample are roughly 500,000 distinct CDR3 sequences, with about an eighth of them counted one time only. Clones ranked in the top ten supply 8% to 10% of the sample.

Ophthalmopathy patients were characterized by moderately to severely active disease, a Clinical Activity Score of at least 3, a NOSPECS grade of at least 4, and a disease duration under 3 months. Anyone with other autoimmune diseases, uncontrolled infections, pregnancy or lactation was excluded from the study. Diagnosis was based on clinical symptoms, serum thyroxine, TRAb, thyroid ultrasound and orbital computed tomography. Using Ficoll-Paque density gradient centrifugation, PBMCs were isolated from 10 ml of fresh peripheral blood. Total RNA was extracted with Trizol reagent and quality-checked on an Agilent 2100 Bioanalyzer. CDR1 is given as SGHAT and CDR2 as FQNNGV, both from the germline V gene. The CDR3 sequence holds 16 residues, the cysteine and phenylalanine included. The read is trimmed to its CDR3 DNA, 48 bases read in frame from base 1. A distance of 17 bases separates the germline ends of V and J, which lose 4 bases and 7 bases respectively.

This TCR came from a woman aged 25 to 39 with Graves' ophthalmopathy. Donor details come from another sample of the same person, matched by shared clones. The receptor chain draws on TRBV11-2 and TRBJ1-6; TRBD1 is a weak D gene call, 6 bases matching. Sequenced material: blood. CDR3 loop: CASSSNRDGVNSPLHF. The DNA sequence reads TGTGCCAGCAGCTCCAACAGGGATGGAGTAAATTCACCCCTCCACTTT.